A single sample is the source of the 25 T cell receptor beta chains below, sequenced in a study of CD8 T cells in Susac syndrome (dated by TCRdb to between 2018 and 2021). Library prep was done by the immunoSEQ multiplex PCR assay. RNA was extracted with the RNeasy kit and roughly 0.5 to 1 ug was reverse transcribed using random hexamers. Using fastp at Q25 and MiXCR, TCRdb reprocessed the public reads and kept productive beta chains. Each entry is one CDR3 protein sequence, shown with its most common DNA and genes. The sample yields a few hundred thousand distinct CDR3 sequences; approximately 85% were counted once. Of the sample, 0.21% is held by the ten largest clones. The sequenced sample consisted of CD8+ T cells from PBMCs. These receptors all stem from a human donor with multiple sclerosis.

This rearrangement joins TRBV7-9 to TRBJ2-3; 15 bases map to TRBD2. V shed 2 bases, J shed 4 bases, and the junction held 1 base outside the gene matches. Germline-derived CDR1 and CDR2 are SEHNR and FQNEAQ (reference sequence). This CDR3 is built from 16 residues. DNA of the CDR3: TGTGCCAGCAGCTTACGGACTAGCGGGAGGGCAGATACGCAGTATTTT. It translates to CASSLRTSGRADTQYF.

This clonotype was found once. J is TRBJ2-7 and V is TRBV12-3 or TRBV12-4, with D unresolved. The V and J ends lost 5 bases and 2 bases respectively, with 13 bases between them. This CDR3 region has 14 residues. The CDR3, as DNA: TGTGCCAGCAGTCCCTGGACGCTTCCCTACGAGCAGTACTTC. This gives the protein CASSPWTLPYEQYF.

The chain carries TRBV7-6 and TRBJ2-7; 12 bases align to TRBD2. After removal of 5 bases from V and 5 bases from J, the junction contained 16 bases not matched to a gene. This CDR3 spans 18 amino acids. CDR1 and CDR2 (germline): SGHVS, FNYEAQ. The CDR3 here is CASSLVRGGWTSGDEQYF. Written as DNA, the CDR3 is TGTGCCAGCAGCCTAGTTCGCGGGGGATGGACTAGCGGGGACGAGCAGTACTTC.

The J gene is TRBJ2-7, the V gene TRBV10-3; D gene ambiguous. The CDR3 spans 12 residues. CDR1 ENHRY and CDR2 SYGVKD come from the germline V gene. Trimming pared 0 bases from V and 2 bases from J, leaving 2 bases between. The CDR3 DNA reads as TGTGCCATCAGTGAGTCTCCCTACGAGCAGTACTTC. Its protein is CAISESPYEQYF.

DNA for the CDR3: TGTGCCAGCAGCTTAGGGTGGGCGTCGTTTGAAAAACTGTTTTTT. It specifies CASSLGWASFEKLFF. The chain is built from TRBV7-9 and TRBJ1-4; D call uncertain. This CDR3 has 15 amino acids. V gave up 1 base and J gave up 7 bases, with 13 bases separating them. The germline gives CDR1 SEHNR, CDR2 FQNEAQ (reference sequence).

The V gene is TRBV6-2 or TRBV6-3, the J gene TRBJ2-1; D might be TRBD1 (5 bases). This CDR3 has 16 residues. Trimming removed 6 bases at V and 3 bases at J, with 18 bases between. Germline V CDR1 and CDR2: MNHEY, SVGEGT. CDR3 loop: CASRVSTVRNYNEQFF. As DNA, the CDR3 is TGTGCCAGCAGGGTGTCGACAGTTAGGAACTACAATGAGCAGTTCTTC.

The J gene is TRBJ2-5, the V gene TRBV7-9; 7 nucleotides match TRBD2. CDR3 length: 17 amino acids. V gave up 1 base and J gave up 6 bases; unmatched junction bases: 14. The germline V gene encodes CDR1 SEHNR and CDR2 FQNEAQ (reference sequence). The CDR3 protein is CASSLGAGGSVLQTQYF. CDR3 sequence (DNA): TGTGCCAGCAGCTTAGGCGCAGGCGGGAGTGTGCTCCAGACCCAGTACTTC.

The chain combines TRBV5-6 with TRBJ2-1; the D gene is possibly TRBD1 (6 bases). The ends were cut back, 3 bases at V and 5 bases at J, with 12 bases in the middle. This CDR3 contains 14 residues. The germline V gene encodes CDR1 SGHDT and CDR2 YYEEEE. The CDR3 sequence: CASSYRSGDNEQFF. Written as DNA, the CDR3 is TGTGCCAGCAGCTATAGATCAGGGGACAATGAGCAGTTCTTC.

The J gene is TRBJ1-2, the V gene TRBV27; 9 bases are shared with TRBD1. This CDR3 has 14 residues. The trim removed 5 bases at V and 8 bases at J, leaving 9 bases unmatched. The germline V gene has CDR1 MNHEY and CDR2 SMNVEV (reference sequence). CDR3 sequence (DNA): TGTGCCAGCAGTCCCCCTGGGACAGGGCGAGGCTACACCTTC. It encodes CASSPPGTGRGYTF.

The CDR3 DNA reads as TGTGCCAGCAGCTCTACGACCCTTGGGTATGGCTACACCTTC. It specifies CASSSTTLGYGYTF. The genes are TRBV7-9 and TRBJ1-2; D unclear. From germline, CDR1 is SEHNR and CDR2 FQNEAQ (reference sequence). V lost 4 bases and J 5 bases, leaving 14 bases between the germline ends. The CDR3 consists of 14 residues.

The rearrangement links TRBV11-2 to TRBJ2-1; 9 bases map to TRBD2. Germline V gene sequence: CDR1 SGHAT, CDR2 FQNNGV. CDR3 length: 15 amino acids. Unmatched junction bases numbered 6, after V lost 1 base and J lost 8 bases. The CDR3 DNA follows: TGTGCCAGCAGCTTAGGGGTCGGGACTAGCCATGAGCAGTTCTTC. Translating gives CASSLGVGTSHEQFF. The full variable domain, in which reference TRBV11-2 and TRBJ2-1 provide the parts outside the CDR3, is EAGVAQSPRYKIIEKRQSVAFWCNPISGHATLYWYQQILGQGPKLLIQFQNNGVVDDSQLPKDRFSAERLKGVDSTLKIQPAKLEDSAVYLCASSLGVGTSHEQFFGPGTRLTVL.

This clonotype was counted between two and nine times. This rearrangement joins TRBV6-2 or TRBV6-3 to TRBJ2-7; D is possibly TRBD2 (6 bases). The CDR3 consists of 13 residues. The germline CDR1 and CDR2 sequences are MNHEY and SVGEGT. V lost 2 bases and J lost 2, with 7 bases in between. The CDR3 coding sequence is TGTGCCAGCAGTTACACGGGGGCCTACGAGCAGTACTTC. Translated, it gives CASSYTGAYEQYF.

The chain links TRBV30 to TRBJ1-2, with 12 bases fitting TRBD1. V lost 8 bases, J lost 8 bases, and 18 bases stayed unmatched. This CDR3 is 16 amino acids long. Germline V gene data show CDR1 as GTSNPN and CDR2 as SVGIG (reference sequence). The CDR3 region is CAGGGGTGGADLGYTF. The DNA of the CDR3 is TGTGCCGGTGGAGGCGGGACAGGGGGCGCGGATCTCGGCTACACCTTC.

The chain recombines TRBV4-3 with TRBJ1-5, with a weak D call TRBD1 (5 bases). V lost 1 base, J lost 3 bases, and 10 bases lay in between. There are 15 residues in the CDR3. Germline V CDR1 and CDR2: LGHNA, YSLEER. The CDR3: CASSQVATVNQPQHF. Written as DNA, the CDR3 is TGCGCCAGCAGCCAAGTAGCGACAGTCAATCAGCCCCAGCATTTT.

V and J are TRBV7-6 and TRBJ2-2, with D unresolved. Germline CDR1 reads SGHVS; CDR2 reads FNYEAQ. With 3 bases removed from V and 4 bases from J, the gap between germline ends came to 6 bases. This CDR3 region has 13 residues. CDR3 sequence (DNA): TGTGCCAGCAGCTTTGAGGTCACCGGGGAGCTGTTTTTT. Translation gives CASSFEVTGELFF.

The V call is TRBV14, the J call TRBJ2-6; 9 bases align to TRBD1. This CDR3 is built from 19 residues. Germline loops: CDR1 SGHDN, CDR2 FVKESK. The V gene end was trimmed by 3 bases and the J gene end by 2 bases; junction bases not matched to a gene: 11. This CDR3 reads CASSQITGTGRAGANVLTF. The CDR3 DNA follows: TGTGCCAGCAGCCAGATTACCGGGACAGGGAGGGCTGGGGCCAACGTCCTGACTTTC. Full variable domain (rest looked up from reference TRBV14 and TRBJ2-6): EAGVTQFPSHSVIEKGQTVTLRCDPISGHDNLYWYRRVMGKEIKFLLHFVKESKQDESGMPNNRFLAERTGGTYSTLKVQPAELEDSGVYFCASSQITGTGRAGANVLTFGAGSRLTVL.

The rearrangement links TRBV5-1 to TRBJ2-2; tentative D call: TRBD2 (5 bases). Germline values: CDR1 SGHRS, CDR2 YFSETQ. The length of the CDR3 is 15 residues. The V end lost 2 bases, the J end lost 0 bases, and 8 bases lay between the germline ends. In DNA form, the CDR3 reads TGCGCCAGCAGCTTCAGGACTGCGAACACCGGGGAGCTGTTTTTT. This encodes CASSFRTANTGELFF.

The chain employs TRBV6-5 and TRBJ2-1; D may be TRBD2 (5 bases). Germline V gene sequence: CDR1 MNHEY, CDR2 SVGAGI. CDR3 length equals 14 residues. V lost 5 bases, J lost 5 bases, and 13 bases lay in between. The CDR3 region has the DNA TGTGCCAGCAGTCGGACTCCCGGGGACAATGAGCAGTTCTTC. It specifies CASSRTPGDNEQFF.

This clonotype has just one count. CDR3 nucleotide sequence: TGTGCCAGCAGCTCCCGGCAATCCTTGTACGAGCAGTACTTC. Residues: CASSSRQSLYEQYF. V usage is TRBV11-1 and J usage is TRBJ2-7; D is unresolved. Germline CDR1 is SGHAT and CDR2 is FQDESV (reference sequence). With 4 bases removed from V and 4 bases from J, the gap between germline ends came to 14 bases. CDR3 length: 14 residues.

For the CDR3, the DNA is TGTGCCAGCAGCCCCACGGGGTCCAATGAGCAGTTCTTC. This translates into CASSPTGSNEQFF. The V and J genes are TRBV11-2 and TRBJ2-1; D is possibly TRBD2 (5 bases). Germline-derived CDR1 and CDR2 are SGHAT and FQNNGV. The CDR3 is 13 amino acids. V shed 5 bases and J shed 6 bases, with 11 bases lying between them.

V gene TRBV24-1 combines with J gene TRBJ2-7, with D hard to call. The CDR3 has 15 amino acids. Trimming shortened V by 3 bases and J by 2 bases, and 13 bases separated the two germline ends. Per the germline V gene, CDR1 is KGHDR and CDR2 is SFDVKD. Written as DNA, the CDR3 is TGTGCCACCAGTGATCACGCGAGGCCGGCCTACGAGCAGTACTTC. This encodes CATSDHARPAYEQYF.

The chain has TRBV25-1 and TRBJ2-2, with a possible D match to TRBD1 (6 bases). The V gene's germline CDR1 is MGHDK and CDR2 SYGVNS. Trimming stripped 1 base from V and 1 base from J, with 7 bases between. The CDR3 contains 15 residues. For the CDR3, the DNA is TGTGCCAGCAGTGAATCACAGGGGAACACCGGGGAGCTGTTTTTT. Translated: CASSESQGNTGELFF.

The chain is built from TRBV28 and TRBJ2-2; a possible D gene is TRBD1 (6 bases). There are 16 residues in the CDR3. Trimming removed 6 bases at V and 1 base at J, with 15 bases between. From germline, CDR1 is MDHEN and CDR2 SYDVKM. Here the CDR3 DNA reads TGTGCCAGCAGCCGCCGGGACACTCTGAACACCGGGGAGCTGTTTTTT. It codes for CASSRRDTLNTGELFF. Using reference TRBV28 and TRBJ2-2 for the parts outside the CDR3, the full variable domain is DVKVTQSSRYLVKRTGEKVFLECVQDMDHENMFWYRQDPGLGLRLIYFSYDVKMKEKGDIPEGYSVSREKKERFSLILESASTNQTSMYLCASSRRDTLNTGELFFGEGSRLTVL.

The count of this clonotype is one. CDR3 coding DNA: TGTGCCAGCAGTTCGACTAGCGCGAGCTCCTACAATGAGCAGTTCTTC. Protein sequence: CASSSTSASSYNEQFF. The chain carries TRBV27 and TRBJ2-1, with 8 bases aligning to TRBD2. The CDR3 sequence is 16 residues long. Germline V gene data show CDR1 as MNHEY and CDR2 as SMNVEV (reference sequence). V shed 4 bases, J shed 0 bases, and the junction held 5 bases outside the gene matches.

A word on this clonotype: At one of its ends the junction is not consistent with the germline gene, which may arise from a read error. In DNA form, the CDR3 reads TGCGCCAGCAGCGAAGAAGGGAGAGATGGAACTAACTATGGCTACACCTTC. Protein sequence: CASSEEGRDGTNYGYTF. The gene calls are TRBV4-3 and TRBJ1-2; D is uncertain. Per the germline V gene, CDR1 is LGHNA and CDR2 is YSLEER. The CDR3 is made up of 17 amino acids.